The 28 T cell receptor beta chains reported below all come from one sample, sequenced in a study of chemoradiotherapy in HPV16-positive cancers (dated by TCRdb to the early 2020s). Libraries were made using the immunoSEQ multiplex PCR assay. The table comes from immuneACCESS by way of TCRdb, which keeps in-frame sequences with V and J called. Part of the clones is missing from these tables; in studies checked, under half for an unresolved V gene and the rest for unknown reasons. This sample comprises about 32,000 clones, approximately 89% of them detected only once. The ten largest account for roughly 4.8% of the sample. Sequencing was performed on blood, taken from a patient who underwent chemoradiotherapy. The receptors were gathered from a human donor with HPV-associated anogenital cancer.

In DNA form, the CDR3 reads TGCGCCAGCAGCCAAGATAGGGAGTGGGGGGGAAGAGGGCCCCAGCATTTT. Its translation: CASSQDREWGGRGPQHF. J is TRBJ1-5 and V is TRBV4-1; tentative D call: TRBD1 (5 bases). V was trimmed by 0 bases and J by 9 bases, leaving 21 bases between them. Germline V gene lookup returns CDR1 MGHRA and CDR2 YSYEKL. The CDR3 length is 17 residues.

The chain combines TRBV7-2 with TRBJ2-1; TRBD2 matches 8 bases. The CDR3 is 16 residues long. The trim removed 5 bases at V and 7 bases at J, leaving 13 bases unmatched. Germline lookup yields CDR1 SGHTA and CDR2 FQGNSA. CDR3 DNA: TGTGCCAGCAGCAGACGAGCGGGAGTAGGTGGAAATGAGCAGTTCTTC. Its translation: CASSRRAGVGGNEQFF.

V is TRBV5-4 and J is TRBJ2-7; 8 bases are a match to TRBD2. Looked up from germline, CDR1 is SGHNT and CDR2 is YYREEE (reference sequence). Germline trimming cut 3 bases from V and 4 bases from J; bases unmatched to any gene: 6. This CDR3 region has 14 residues. The chain's CDR3 is CASSSSGGGYEQYF. As DNA, the CDR3 is TGTGCCAGCAGCTCCAGCGGGGGTGGTTACGAGCAGTACTTC.

The chain is built from TRBV20-1 and TRBJ1-4; no clear D gene. The germline V gene encodes CDR1 DFQATT and CDR2 SNEGSKA (reference sequence). This CDR3 is built from 11 residues. CDR3 sequence reads: CSWSFDEKLFF. CDR3 coding DNA: TGCAGCTGGAGTTTCGATGAAAAACTGTTTTTT.

This clone was recorded only once. CDR3 in amino acids: CASSFSLSGANVLTF. In nucleotides, the CDR3 is TGTGCCAGCAGCTTTTCCCTCTCTGGGGCCAACGTCCTGACTTTC. V gene TRBV11-2 combines with J gene TRBJ2-6; D is uncertain. Between the trimmed V and J ends, which lost 3 bases and 0 bases, there was a span of 6 bases. The CDR3 contains 15 residues. CDR1 is SGHAT, CDR2 FQNNGV, per germline.

For the CDR3, the DNA is TGTGCCAGCAGTCTCCGGGGGGCGCCTAGAGCTTTCTTT. Translation gives CASSLRGAPRAFF. This chain links TRBV6-5 with TRBJ1-1; the D gene is possibly TRBD1 (6 bases). V gave up 5 bases and J gave up 10 bases, with 17 bases separating them. Germline V CDR1 and CDR2: MNHEY, SVGAGI. CDR3 size: 13 residues.

This clone was counted once. The chain links TRBV19 to TRBJ1-1; possible D gene TRBD1, 5 bases. The CDR3 runs 13 residues. Per germline, CDR1 LNHDA and CDR2 SQIVND (reference sequence). V gave up 5 bases and J gave up 5 bases, with 12 bases separating them. For the CDR3, the DNA is TGTGCCAGTAGTGAGGGTTGGGGGACTGAAGCTTTCTTT. Encoded protein: CASSEGWGTEAFF.

The count of this clone is one. V usage is TRBV29-1 and J usage is TRBJ2-1, with no clear D. The CDR3 totals 11 residues. Trimming removed 6 bases from V and 10 bases from J, with 13 bases in between. Germline V gives CDR1 SQVTM, CDR2 ANQGSEA. The CDR3 nucleotides read TGCAGCGTGGGTGGGATTAGCGAGCAGTTCTTC. This sequence encodes CSVGGISEQFF.

The chain is built from TRBV11-2 and TRBJ2-7, with no clear D. The germline CDR1 and CDR2 sequences are SGHAT and FQNNGV. The CDR3 consists of 12 residues. V was cut by 1 base and J by 4 bases, with 5 bases left in between. The CDR3 is CASSLVSYEQYF. CDR3 coding DNA: TGTGCCAGCAGCTTAGTCAGTTACGAGCAGTACTTC.

The chain links TRBV6-1 to TRBJ2-7; no definite D call. Germline assignment: CDR1 MNHNS and CDR2 SASEGT. The CDR3 has 11 amino acids. Trimming took off 4 bases at V and 4 bases at J, with 5 bases between the two ends. CDR3 amino acids: CASSVGYEQYF. DNA for the CDR3: TGTGCCAGCAGTGTGGGGTACGAGCAGTACTTC.

The rearrangement links TRBV5-1 to TRBJ2-1; D possibly matches TRBD1 or TRBD2 (5 bases each). The V end lost 4 bases, the J end lost 2 bases, and 16 bases lay between the germline ends. Germline-derived CDR1 and CDR2 are SGHRS and YFSETQ. This CDR3 has 16 residues. The CDR3 spells CASSLAPGPPYNEQFF. The CDR3 DNA reads TGCGCCAGCAGCCTGGCCCCGGGACCACCCTACAATGAGCAGTTCTTC.

The chain couples TRBV28 to TRBJ2-7; 7 bases agree with TRBD1. Trimming took 9 bases from V and 2 from J; bases not matched to a gene: 7. Germline V gene sequence: CDR1 MDHEN, CDR2 SYDVKM. This CDR3 is 13 amino acids long. CDR3 nucleotides: TGTGCCAGTGTGGGACAGACCACCTACGAGCAGTACTTC. Amino acid sequence: CASVGQTTYEQYF. Variable domain in full (rest from reference TRBV28 and TRBJ2-7): DVKVTQSSRYLVKRTGEKVFLECVQDMDHENMFWYRQDPGLGLRLIYFSYDVKMKEKGDIPEGYSVSREKKERFSLILESASTNQTSMYLCASVGQTTYEQYFGPGTRLTVT.

The chain joins TRBV6-5 to TRBJ2-7, with TRBD2 as a possible D gene (6 bases). The CDR3 is 13 amino acids. Trimming took off 1 base at V and 6 bases at J, with 10 bases between the two ends. Germline loops: CDR1 MNHEY, CDR2 SVGAGI. The CDR3 is CASSYFRGGEQYF. CDR3 coding DNA: TGTGCCAGCAGTTACTTTAGGGGAGGCGAGCAGTACTTC.

The chain uses TRBV20-1 and TRBJ1-1; D is unclear. V lost 4 bases and J lost 10, with 13 bases in between. In germline, CDR1 is DFQATT, CDR2 SNEGSKA (reference sequence). The CDR3 is 11 residues long. The CDR3 DNA reads TGCAGTGCTAACAAGGACCGGGTAGCTTTCTTT. Its translation: CSANKDRVAFF.

The chain uses TRBV6-1 and TRBJ1-6; 9 positions match TRBD1. V dropped 5 bases and J dropped 10; count of bases not matched to a gene: 9. The CDR3 is made up of 15 amino acids. The V gene's germline CDR1 is MNHNS and CDR2 SASEGT. The DNA for the CDR3 is TGTGCCAGCAGTAGGACAGGGGCATTCCAGTCACCCCTCCACTTT. Amino acids: CASSRTGAFQSPLHF.

The chain links TRBV7-9 to TRBJ2-5; 11 bases fit TRBD2. Germline assignment: CDR1 SEHNR and CDR2 FQNEAQ (reference sequence). The CDR3 spans 16 residues. V shed 4 bases, J shed 2 bases, and the junction held 6 bases outside the gene matches. CDR3 sequence: CASSSPGLAVQETQYF. The CDR3 DNA reads TGTGCCAGCAGCTCCCCGGGACTAGCGGTTCAAGAGACCCAGTACTTC.

In its sample, this clone ranks as medium-sized. The chain recombines TRBV7-9 with TRBJ2-7; D is unclear. The V gene lost 4 bases and the J gene lost 3 bases, with 13 bases spanning the gap. Germline CDR1 reads SEHNR; CDR2 reads FQNEAQ (reference sequence). CDR3 length: 14 residues. The CDR3 DNA reads as TGTGCCAGCAGCTCGACGATTAGCCTCTACGAGCAGTACTTC. The encoded protein is CASSSTISLYEQYF.

This clone ranks as medium-sized (0.01 to 0.1%). The V and J genes are TRBV5-1 and TRBJ2-2; 11 nucleotides align to TRBD2. The CDR3 runs to 15 residues. V shed 2 bases and J 9 bases; nucleotides not matched to a gene: 6. The germline CDR1 and CDR2 sequences are SGHRS and YFSETQ. The CDR3 coding sequence is TGCGCCAGCAGCTTTGTTACTAGCGGGAGCAGGGAGCTGTTTTTT. As protein: CASSFVTSGSRELFF.

This clone was recorded only once. This chain connects TRBV5-6 to TRBJ1-4, with TRBD1 identical over 9 bases. Germline CDR1 is SGHDT and CDR2 is YYEEEE. This CDR3 comprises 17 residues. After removal of 0 bases from V and 0 bases from J, the junction contained 3 bases not matched to a gene. The CDR3: CASSLGQGVATNEKLFF. For the CDR3, the DNA is TGTGCCAGCAGCTTGGGACAGGGGGTTGCAACTAATGAAAAACTGTTTTTT.

The gene calls are TRBV6-6 and TRBJ1-6, with TRBD1 matching 7 bases. The germline gives CDR1 MNHNY, CDR2 SVGAGI (reference sequence). The ends lost 4 bases at V and 11 bases at J; junction bases unmatched: 11. This CDR3 contains 15 residues. CDR3 nucleotide sequence: TGTGCCAGCAGTTTCGGACAGGAGCGGAAGACACCCCTCCACTTT. This encodes CASSFGQERKTPLHF.

The chain employs TRBV6-1 and TRBJ1-5; D unresolved. Germline CDR1 reads MNHNS; CDR2 reads SASEGT. Trimming cost V 6 bases and J 0 bases, with 12 bases left between them. This CDR3 comprises 15 residues. The CDR3 region is CASSQDGYSNQPQHF. The CDR3 region has the DNA TGTGCCAGCAGCCAGGACGGCTATAGCAATCAGCCCCAGCATTTT.

V gene TRBV4-1 combines with J gene TRBJ2-3; weak D call: TRBD1 (6 bases). Trimming removed 5 bases from V and 5 bases from J, with 11 bases in between. CDR3 size: 13 residues. Germline CDR1 is MGHRA and CDR2 is YSYEKL. The CDR3, as DNA: TGCGCCAGCAGCGTCCGAGGGGGAGATACGCAGTATTTT. Residues: CASSVRGGDTQYF.

The V gene is TRBV2, the J gene TRBJ1-4; weak D call: TRBD1 (6 bases). V was pared by 7 bases and J by 5 bases, with 17 bases between. Germline V gene sequence: CDR1 SNHLY, CDR2 FYNNEI. CDR3 length: 15 amino acids. In DNA form, the CDR3 reads TGTGCCAGCACCGAGGGGGGACTTCGCAATGAAAAACTGTTTTTT. Translation gives CASTEGGLRNEKLFF.

This clone was picked up a small number of times. CDR3 in DNA: TGTGCCAGCTCCTTTATCCCTGGGACAGGGAACACTGAAGCTTTCTTT. Translation gives CASSFIPGTGNTEAFF. This chain uses TRBV27 with TRBJ1-1; TRBD1 matches at 8 bases. Trimming cost V 8 bases and J 1 base; bases outside gene matches: 12. Per germline, CDR1 MNHEY and CDR2 SMNVEV (reference sequence). The CDR3 runs to 16 residues.

V gene TRBV9 combines with J gene TRBJ2-1; a weak D match, TRBD2 (6 bases). CDR3 length: 15 amino acids. Germline V CDR1 and CDR2: SGDLS, YYNGEE. V was shortened by 1 base and J by 6 bases, with 14 bases between the two germline ends. CDR3 amino acids: CASSVRLEVRNEQFF. CDR3 nucleotide sequence: TGTGCCAGCAGCGTAAGACTAGAAGTTCGCAATGAGCAGTTCTTC.

The V call is TRBV4-1, the J call TRBJ2-3; no reliable D call. The CDR3 consists of 12 residues. The germline CDR1 and CDR2 sequences are MGHRA and YSYEKL. Trimming stripped 3 bases from V and 5 bases from J, with 6 bases between. This chain's CDR3 is CASSHVLDTQYF. The CDR3 DNA is TGCGCCAGCAGCCACGTATTAGATACGCAGTATTTT.

The rearrangement uses TRBV11-2 and TRBJ1-1; D may be TRBD1 (5 bases). Trimming cost V 0 bases and J 5 bases, with 10 bases left between them. The CDR3 sequence is 14 residues long. Germline V gene sequence: CDR1 SGHAT, CDR2 FQNNGV. The CDR3 protein is CASSLDSRGTEAFF. Here the CDR3 DNA reads TGTGCCAGCAGCTTAGATTCCCGGGGGACTGAAGCTTTCTTT.

This clone has a single count. J is TRBJ2-7 and V is TRBV18; TRBD2 might be the D (6 bases). The germline CDR1 and CDR2 sequences are KGHSH and LQKENI. With 2 bases removed from V and 1 base from J, the gap between germline ends came to 15 bases. CDR3 length: 16 amino acids. The CDR3 DNA is TGTGCCAGCTCACCAAACCACCCGGGGGTGTCCTACGAGCAGTACTTC. Its translation is CASSPNHPGVSYEQYF.